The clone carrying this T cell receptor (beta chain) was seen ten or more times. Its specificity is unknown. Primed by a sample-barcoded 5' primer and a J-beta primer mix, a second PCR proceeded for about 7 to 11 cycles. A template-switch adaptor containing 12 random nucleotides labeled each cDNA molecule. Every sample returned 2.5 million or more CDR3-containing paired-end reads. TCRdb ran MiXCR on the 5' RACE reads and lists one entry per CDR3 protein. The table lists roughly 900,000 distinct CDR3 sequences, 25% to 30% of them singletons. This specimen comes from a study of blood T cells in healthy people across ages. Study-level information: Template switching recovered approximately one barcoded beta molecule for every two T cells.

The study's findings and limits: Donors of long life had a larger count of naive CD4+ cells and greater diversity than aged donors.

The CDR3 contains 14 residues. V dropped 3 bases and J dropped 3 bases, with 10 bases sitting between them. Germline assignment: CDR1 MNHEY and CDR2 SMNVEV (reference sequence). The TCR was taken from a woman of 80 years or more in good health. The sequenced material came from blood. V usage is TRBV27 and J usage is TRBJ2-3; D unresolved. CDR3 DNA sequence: TGTGCCAGCAGTTTCGGAGATCCGACAGATACGCAGTATTTT. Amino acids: CASSFGDPTDTQYF.